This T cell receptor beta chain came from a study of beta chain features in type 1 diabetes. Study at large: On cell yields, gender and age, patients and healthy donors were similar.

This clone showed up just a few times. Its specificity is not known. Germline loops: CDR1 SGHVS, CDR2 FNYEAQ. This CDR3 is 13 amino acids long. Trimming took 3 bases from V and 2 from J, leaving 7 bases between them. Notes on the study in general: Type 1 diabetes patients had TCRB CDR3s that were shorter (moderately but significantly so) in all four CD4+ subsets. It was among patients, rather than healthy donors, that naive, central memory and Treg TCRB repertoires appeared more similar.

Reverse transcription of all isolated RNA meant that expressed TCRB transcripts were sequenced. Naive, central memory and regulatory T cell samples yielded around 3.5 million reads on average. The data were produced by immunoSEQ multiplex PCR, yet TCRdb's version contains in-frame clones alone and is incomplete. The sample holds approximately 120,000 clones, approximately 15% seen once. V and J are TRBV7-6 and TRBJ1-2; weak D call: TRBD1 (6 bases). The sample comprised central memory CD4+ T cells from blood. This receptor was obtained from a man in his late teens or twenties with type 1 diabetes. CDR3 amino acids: CASSFTGNYGYTF. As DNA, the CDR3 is TGTGCCAGCAGCTTTACAGGGAACTATGGCTACACCTTC.